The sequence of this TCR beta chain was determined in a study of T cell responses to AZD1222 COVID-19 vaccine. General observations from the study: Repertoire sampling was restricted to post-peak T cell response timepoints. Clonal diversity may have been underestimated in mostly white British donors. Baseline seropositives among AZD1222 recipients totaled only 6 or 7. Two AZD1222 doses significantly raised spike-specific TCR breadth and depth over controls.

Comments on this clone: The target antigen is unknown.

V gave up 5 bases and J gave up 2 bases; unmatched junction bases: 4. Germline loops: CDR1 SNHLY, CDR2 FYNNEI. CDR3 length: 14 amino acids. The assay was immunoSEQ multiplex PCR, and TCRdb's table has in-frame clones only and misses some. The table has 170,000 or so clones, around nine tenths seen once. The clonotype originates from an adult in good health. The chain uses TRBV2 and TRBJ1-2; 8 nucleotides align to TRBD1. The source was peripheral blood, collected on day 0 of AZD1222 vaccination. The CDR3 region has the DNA TGTGCCAGCAGTTACCGGGACAGGAACTATGGCTACACCTTC. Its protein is CASSYRDRNYGYTF.